The clone carrying this T cell receptor (beta chain) was observed many times. This CDR3 is 15 amino acids long. CDR1 and CDR2 (germline): SGHDN, FVKESK. V gave up 2 bases and J gave up 7 bases; unmatched junction bases: 10. These data belong to a study of neurological immune-mediated disorders. Synthesis of cDNA was accomplished via 5'RACE employing 10-nucleotide random UMIs. TCRdb re-analysed the 5' RACE reads in MiXCR, keeping a single row per CDR3 protein. The sample lists tens of thousands of distinct CDR3 sequences; 4.3% were seen once. Sample time point: longitudinal time-point 3. The chain is built from TRBV14 and TRBJ1-2; 7 bases align to TRBD1. This clonotype originated in a woman aged 55-69 years with multiple sclerosis. The source material was PBMCs. CDR3 protein: CASSQSRGQGRGYTF. The CDR3 nucleotides read TGTGCCAGCAGCCAAAGTAGGGGGCAGGGTCGTGGCTACACCTTC.